Listed here is a single TCR beta chain. Clones were sequenced by immunoSEQ multiplex PCR, and TCRdb holds only the in-frame ones, with some missing. The repertoire consists of about 43,000 clones, with around 81% occurring once and the leading ten covering roughly 16%. This entry belongs to a study of PD-L1 blockade in urothelial cancer. V was clipped by 2 bases and J by 5 bases; unmatched bases: 7. Germline lookup yields CDR1 SGHRS and CDR2 YFSETQ. The CDR3 extends over 17 amino acids. Stated time point: pretreatment peripheral blood. This sequence originates from a man aged 60 to 69 with urothelial cancer. Here the sequenced sample was PBMCs, taken around atezolizumab (anti-PD-L1) treatment. The gene calls are TRBV5-1 and TRBJ2-3, with 14 positions matching TRBD2. CDR3 region: CASSFGLAGGQVDTQYF. CDR3 nucleotide sequence: TGCGCCAGCAGCTTTGGACTAGCGGGGGGCCAGGTAGATACGCAGTATTTT.